This TCR beta chain came from a study of CD8 T cells in Susac syndrome. With random hexamers, roughly 0.45 to 1 ug RNA was reverse transcribed. MiXCR was run by TCRdb on the immunoSEQ multiplex PCR reads, yielding one entry per CDR3 protein. The data hold approximately 120,000 distinct CDR3 sequences, with 90% to 95% observed a single time. This clonotype is a singleton in its sample. The CDR3 contains 18 residues. J gave up 0 bases and V 2 bases, and 12 bases lay outside the gene matches. Per the germline V gene, CDR1 is SGHRS and CDR2 is YFSETQ. This receptor was identified in a human donor with multiple sclerosis. The sample comprised CD8+ T cells from PBMCs. The rearrangement links TRBV5-1 to TRBJ1-1; 8 positions agree with TRBD1. The CDR3: CASSFSRSQGAMNTEAFF. The CDR3 nucleotides read TGCGCCAGCAGCTTTTCCCGTTCCCAGGGGGCCATGAACACTGAAGCTTTCTTT.